The 32 T cell receptor beta chains listed next were all sequenced from one sample in a study of T cells in Graves' hyperthyroidism and ophthalmopathy (dated by TCRdb to between 2018 and 2021). Library preparation was by multiplex PCR. The instrument was an Illumina HiSeq 2000. The TCR beta CDR3 regions were amplified from the RNA transcripts. For the first round of RT-PCR on the TCR CDR3, the HTBI primer set was used together with the Qiagen OneStep RT-PCR kit. Starting from the raw public reads, TCRdb applied fastp trimming at Q25, assembled clones with MiXCR and retained in-frame beta chains. Rows with a matching CDR3 protein are joined into one entry that keeps the most common DNA and genes. This sample is represented by fewer than 450,000 distinct CDR3 sequences; approximately 18% of them were singletons. In total, the top ten clones hold almost 35% of the sample. Sample: blood. These receptors were taken from a woman in her 30s with Graves' hyperthyroidism that later progressed to Graves' ophthalmopathy.

This clonotype was picked up many times. This chain links TRBV7-9 with TRBJ2-1; D gene ambiguous. Per the germline V gene, CDR1 is SEHNR and CDR2 is FQNEAQ (reference sequence). Between the trimmed V and J ends, which lost 8 bases and 5 bases, there was a span of 16 bases. The CDR3 extends over 14 amino acids. The CDR3 coding sequence is TGTGCCAGCGACGAGCTTGCATCCGACAATGAGCAGTTCTTC. This sequence encodes CASDELASDNEQFF. The full variable domain, rest sourced from reference TRBV7-9 and TRBJ2-1, is DTGVSQNPRHKITKRGQNVTFRCDPISEHNRLYWYRQTLGQGPEFLTYFQNEAQLEKSRLLSDRFSAERPKGSFSTLEIQRTEQGDSAMYLCASDELASDNEQFFGPGTRLTVL.

This clonotype occurred many times. This chain connects TRBV28 to TRBJ2-4; maybe TRBD1 (6 bases). Trimming pared 4 bases from V and 1 base from J, leaving 32 bases between. Germline V gives CDR1 MDHEN, CDR2 SYDVKM. This CDR3 spans 22 amino acids. The CDR3 region has the DNA TGTGCCAGCAGTTCCCCCAGGAACCGGGACATGGAGTACGGGCGTGCCAAAAACATTCAGTACTTC. Residues: CASSSPRNRDMEYGRAKNIQYF.

This clonotype was seen a few times. V gene TRBV19 combines with J gene TRBJ2-7; TRBD2 matches at 7 bases. The CDR3 spans 14 residues. CDR1 and CDR2 (germline): LNHDA, SQIVND (reference sequence). V lost 10 bases, J lost 2 bases, and 11 bases stayed unmatched. The CDR3 reads CATQRASGTYEQYF. The CDR3 region has the DNA TGTGCCACCCAAAGGGCTAGCGGAACCTACGAGCAGTACTTC.

As to this clonotype: Possible read error: a much larger clone is one base away. Because the CDR3 is missing its conserved closing phenylalanine or tryptophan, this is likely a read error. The chain links TRBV2 to TRBJ2-2; D gene uncertain. The CDR3 has 14 residues. CDR1 is SNHLY, CDR2 FYNNEI, per germline. Trimming took 9 bases from V and 4 from J, leaving 15 bases between them. The CDR3 sequence is CASFMGGPTGELFL. The CDR3 nucleotides read TGTGCCAGTTTCATGGGTGGTCCCACCGGGGAGCTGTTTCTT.

Many counts were recorded for this clonotype. The chain uses TRBV28 and TRBJ1-1; tentative D call: TRBD1 (5 bases). Trimming removed 5 bases from V and 3 bases from J, with 7 bases in between. The CDR3 runs 12 residues. Germline V gene sequence: CDR1 MDHEN, CDR2 SYDVKM. In DNA form, the CDR3 reads TGTGCCAGCAGTGGAGGGGACACTGAAGCTTTCTTT. Its translation: CASSGGDTEAFF.

Many counts were recorded for this clonotype. The chain has TRBV29-1 and TRBJ1-1; D is unresolved. Germline-derived CDR1 and CDR2 are SQVTM and ANQGSEA. The CDR3 loop spans 15 amino acids. V was pared by 1 base and J by 3 bases, with 15 bases between. CDR3 loop: CSVEGGGSFDTEAFF. CDR3 coding DNA: TGCAGCGTTGAAGGCGGCGGCAGCTTCGACACTGAAGCTTTCTTT.

The chain has TRBV6-1 and TRBJ2-3, with 15 bases that match TRBD2. There are 17 residues in the CDR3. Unmatched junction bases numbered 9, after V lost 6 bases and J lost 5 bases. The V gene's germline CDR1 is MNHNS and CDR2 SASEGT. This CDR3 reads CASSPSGLAGGIDTQYF. For the CDR3, the DNA is TGTGCCAGCAGCCCATCCGGACTAGCGGGAGGGATAGATACGCAGTATTTT.

This clonotype was seen just once. The rearrangement joins TRBV5-1 to TRBJ1-2, with D perhaps TRBD1 (5 bases). Trimming stripped 0 bases from V and 6 bases from J, with 15 bases between. Germline assignment: CDR1 SGHRS and CDR2 YFSETQ. There are 15 residues in the CDR3. The CDR3, as DNA: TGCGCCAGCAGCTTGGCGACCCAGGGAGGGGATGGCTACACCTTC. Protein sequence: CASSLATQGGDGYTF.

This clonotype has just a few counts. This chain links TRBV28 with TRBJ1-2; 7 nucleotides line up with TRBD1. Germline trimming cut 3 bases from V and 0 bases from J; bases unmatched to any gene: 7. Germline V gene lookup returns CDR1 MDHEN and CDR2 SYDVKM. This CDR3 has 16 amino acids. The CDR3 coding sequence is TGTGCCAGCAGTTTGGCAGGGGGAGTCCCTAACTATGGCTACACCTTC. It yields the protein CASSLAGGVPNYGYTF.

The sample holds many counts of this clonotype. The chain recombines TRBV7-9 with TRBJ1-2; D remains unclear. V gave up 3 bases and J gave up 8 bases, with 16 bases separating them. The germline V gene encodes CDR1 SEHNR and CDR2 FQNEAQ (reference sequence). The CDR3 length is 14 residues. The CDR3 protein is CASSLSPSQGGYTF. CDR3 coding DNA: TGTGCCAGCAGCTTGAGTCCCTCCCAAGGGGGCTACACCTTC.

The chain carries TRBV11-3 and TRBJ2-7; D is unresolved. Germline assignment: CDR1 SGHNT and CDR2 YENEEA. The CDR3 has 14 residues. The germline V and J ends were trimmed by 5 bases and 1 base, with 12 bases remaining between them. The CDR3 DNA follows: TGTGCCAGCAGCCCCCCCCGAGAATCCTACGAGCAGTACTTC. This encodes CASSPPRESYEQYF.

This clonotype was counted at least ten times. The V call is TRBV5-4, the J call TRBJ2-2; TRBD2 aligns across 11 bases. Trimming took 7 bases from V and 7 from J; bases not matched to a gene: 15. This CDR3 contains 17 residues. Germline V CDR1 and CDR2: SGHNT, YYREEE (reference sequence). CDR3 loop: CASRSPTSGIHGGELFF. The CDR3 DNA sequence: TGTGCCAGCCGCTCACCGACTAGCGGGATCCACGGCGGGGAGCTGTTTTTT.

This clonotype was detected many times. The V gene is TRBV28, the J gene TRBJ1-1; D perhaps matches TRBD1 (5 bases). The CDR3 has 14 amino acids. CDR1 is MDHEN, CDR2 SYDVKM, per germline. Trimming shortened V by 3 bases and J by 3 bases, and 11 bases separated the two germline ends. CDR3 sequence reads: CASSLVQGDTEAFF. CDR3 sequence (DNA): TGTGCCAGCAGTTTGGTGCAGGGAGACACTGAAGCTTTCTTT.

The table lists this clonotype with a few counts. This chain links TRBV3-1 with TRBJ2-3; 9 nucleotides line up with TRBD2. The ends lost 3 bases at V and 1 base at J; junction bases unmatched: 11. Germline V gene lookup returns CDR1 LGHDT and CDR2 YNNKEL (reference sequence). The CDR3 covers 18 residues. CDR3 residues: CASSHGLAPRLGTDTQYF. The CDR3 bases are TGTGCCAGCAGCCACGGACTAGCGCCCCGGCTGGGCACAGATACGCAGTATTTT.

The chain employs TRBV19 and TRBJ1-1; 9 positions agree with TRBD1. The trim removed 4 bases at V and 4 bases at J, leaving 10 bases unmatched. The CDR3 runs 16 residues. The germline gives CDR1 LNHDA, CDR2 SQIVND (reference sequence). The CDR3 loop is CASSRTGVLGVTEAFF. The CDR3 DNA reads as TGTGCCAGTAGTAGGACAGGGGTTCTAGGCGTCACTGAAGCTTTCTTT.

This clonotype was picked up many times. This chain connects TRBV29-1 to TRBJ2-1; D tentatively fits TRBD1 or TRBD2 (5 bases each). The germline V gene has CDR1 SQVTM and CDR2 ANQGSEA. The V gene lost 8 bases and the J gene lost 5 bases, with 19 bases spanning the gap. CDR3 size: 14 residues. The CDR3 region has the DNA TGCAGCCTCAAATTAGGGACCGGGAACAATGAGCAGTTCTTC. Translating gives CSLKLGTGNNEQFF.

This clonotype has at least ten counts. The chain uses TRBV11-1 and TRBJ2-1; D is undetermined. This CDR3 contains 14 residues. The V end was cut by 5 bases, the J end by 6 bases, with 14 bases between. Germline V gene lookup returns CDR1 SGHAT and CDR2 FQDESV (reference sequence). The CDR3 DNA reads as TGTGCCAGCAGCCCGAACCCTACTTCCAATGAGCAGTTCTTC. Translating gives CASSPNPTSNEQFF.

This chain connects TRBV4-1 to TRBJ2-3, with D possibly TRBD2 on 7 matching bases. The CDR3 has 17 residues. Germline V gene sequence: CDR1 MGHRA, CDR2 YSYEKL. V lost 3 bases and J lost 0, with 16 bases in between. The CDR3 bases are TGCGCCAGCAGCCAGGGGTGGGGGGGCGTGAGCACAGATACGCAGTATTTT. Amino acid sequence: CASSQGWGGVSTDTQYF.

This clonotype was counted ten times or more. The chain has TRBV12-3 or TRBV12-4 and TRBJ2-1; D is possibly TRBD1 (5 bases). Trimming stripped 5 bases from V and 8 bases from J, with 13 bases between. There are 13 residues in the CDR3. This chain's CDR3 is CASSLQGTHEQFF. CDR3 coding DNA: TGTGCCAGCAGTCTCCAGGGCACCCATGAGCAGTTCTTC.

This clonotype was counted at least ten times. V and J are TRBV4-1 and TRBJ1-1, with 7 bases that match TRBD1. Unmatched junction bases numbered 0, after V lost 2 bases and J lost 3 bases. CDR1 MGHRA and CDR2 YSYEKL come from the germline V gene. There are 13 residues in the CDR3. This CDR3 is CASSQQGDTEAFF. CDR3 coding DNA: TGCGCCAGCAGCCAACAGGGGGACACTGAAGCTTTCTTT.

The table lists this clonotype with many counts. The J gene is TRBJ2-1, the V gene TRBV27, with D perhaps TRBD2 (5 bases). The CDR3 spans 13 residues. The germline V gene encodes CDR1 MNHEY and CDR2 SMNVEV (reference sequence). Trimming left V 3 bases short and J 5 bases short, with 8 bases between. The CDR3, as DNA: TGTGCCAGCAGTTTTGCCGGGAACAATGAGCAGTTCTTC. Residues: CASSFAGNNEQFF.

The genes are TRBV10-3 and TRBJ1-1, with D uncertain. The CDR3 covers 13 residues. CDR1 and CDR2 from the germline V gene are ENHRY and SYGVKD. Trimming cost V 4 bases and J 7 bases, with 13 bases left between them. The CDR3 sequence is CAISVASLGEAFF. CDR3 sequence (DNA): TGTGCCATCAGTGTGGCATCACTAGGTGAAGCTTTCTTT.

In the case of this clonotype: Possible read error: a much larger clone is one base away. The V and J genes are TRBV7-9 and TRBJ2-5; 12 bases align to TRBD2. The CDR3 totals 16 residues. Looked up from germline, CDR1 is SEHNR and CDR2 is FQNEAQ (reference sequence). The CDR3 DNA sequence: TGTGCCGGCAGCACCGGACTAGCGGGACGGGCCGAGACCCAGTACTTC. It encodes CAGSTGLAGRAETQYF.

Only a few counts were recorded for this clonotype. The rearrangement joins TRBV5-1 to TRBJ1-1; TRBD1 is a possible D gene (6 bases). Germline lookup yields CDR1 SGHRS and CDR2 YFSETQ. The CDR3 totals 12 residues. V dropped 3 bases and J dropped 11 bases, with 14 bases sitting between them. CDR3 amino acids: CASSSRQDVAFF. The CDR3 DNA follows: TGCGCCAGCAGCTCACGACAGGACGTGGCTTTCTTT.

This clonotype was seen many times. The chain employs TRBV3-1 and TRBJ1-2; a weak D match, TRBD1 (5 bases). The CDR3 loop spans 15 amino acids. V was shortened by 5 bases and J by 0 bases, with 13 bases between the two germline ends. Germline V gene sequence: CDR1 LGHDT, CDR2 YNNKEL (reference sequence). The CDR3 loop reads CASSDARDPNYGYTF. The CDR3 DNA reads as TGTGCCAGCAGCGACGCCCGGGACCCTAACTATGGCTACACCTTC. The full variable domain, its missing parts supplied by reference TRBV3-1 and TRBJ1-2, is DTAVSQTPKYLVTQMGNDKSIKCEQNLGHDTMYWYKQDSKKFLKIMFSYNNKELIINETVPNRFSPKSPDKAHLNLHINSLELGDSAVYFCASSDARDPNYGYTFGSGTRLTVV.

This clonotype was observed many times. The rearrangement uses TRBV20-1 and TRBJ1-5, with D hard to call. Trimming cost V 0 bases and J 4 bases, with 16 bases left between them. Per germline, CDR1 DFQATT and CDR2 SNEGSKA (reference sequence). This CDR3 contains 16 residues. CDR3 sequence reads: CSARDPGEGLNQPQHF. The DNA for the CDR3 is TGCAGTGCTAGAGACCCTGGGGAAGGTTTAAATCAGCCCCAGCATTTT.

The J gene is TRBJ2-7, the V gene TRBV10-3, with D unresolved. The CDR3 sequence is 13 residues long. Deletions cut 8 bases from V and 3 bases from J, with 14 bases between. Germline CDR1 is ENHRY and CDR2 is SYGVKD. The CDR3 coding sequence is TGTGCCATCTTAGGCAAACGGAACTACGAGCAGTACTTC. The encoded protein is CAILGKRNYEQYF.

This clonotype has just a few counts. This chain connects TRBV29-1 to TRBJ2-1; 7 bases agree with TRBD2. CDR1 SQVTM and CDR2 ANQGSEA come from the germline V gene. Trimming cost V 8 bases and J 6 bases; bases outside gene matches: 7. The CDR3 runs to 12 residues. The CDR3 DNA sequence: TGCAGCTCATGGACGGGGGGCAATGAGCAGTTCTTC. Amino acids: CSSWTGGNEQFF.

This clonotype was seen ten or more times. The genes are TRBV28 and TRBJ2-2; the D is unclear. The germline CDR1 and CDR2 sequences are MDHEN and SYDVKM. V shed 3 bases and J shed 5 bases, with 10 bases lying between them. This CDR3 contains 14 residues. CDR3 in amino acids: CASSFQRETGELFF. The CDR3 DNA sequence: TGTGCCAGCAGTTTCCAGCGCGAAACCGGGGAGCTGTTTTTT.

In its sample, this clonotype was seen many times. The chain has TRBV2 and TRBJ1-5, with 7 bases fitting TRBD1. V lost 4 bases, J lost 4 bases, and 7 bases stayed unmatched. The CDR3 runs to 15 residues. Germline CDR1 and CDR2: SNHLY and FYNNEI. CDR3 loop: CASSARGGVNQPQHF. The DNA for the CDR3 is TGTGCCAGCAGTGCTCGAGGGGGCGTAAATCAGCCCCAGCATTTT.

This clonotype was seen many times. The chain links TRBV20-1 to TRBJ1-2; possibly TRBD1 for D (6 bases). This CDR3 spans 15 amino acids. V shed 0 bases and J shed 7 bases, with 18 bases lying between them. The germline CDR1 and CDR2 sequences are DFQATT and SNEGSKA (reference sequence). The CDR3 sequence: CSARDTLDGGGGYTF. The DNA for the CDR3 is TGCAGTGCTAGAGACACATTAGACGGAGGGGGTGGCTACACCTTC.

The chain joins TRBV7-9 to TRBJ2-3, with 7 bases lining up with TRBD1. Germline-derived CDR1 and CDR2 are SEHNR and FQNEAQ (reference sequence). V trimming: 5 bases; J trimming: 0 bases; junction bases outside the gene matches: 5. The CDR3 spans 15 residues. The CDR3: CASSTDRDSTDTQYF. Here the CDR3 DNA reads TGTGCCAGCAGCACAGACAGGGACAGCACAGATACGCAGTATTTT.